Here is one T cell receptor beta chain with its context. Its antigen is undetermined. It was healthy bone marrow donors who served as donors. This entry belongs to a study of cytomegalovirus exposure and HLA in healthy donors. On the study more broadly: An earlier analysis found some 100 million unique TCR beta sequences from about 190 million T cells. Overall study findings and caveats: Listed as cytomegalovirus-associated were more than 150 TCR beta chains. Later analysis identified about 17,000 TCR beta sequences associated with HLA alleles, using a false discovery rate threshold of 0.05.

This CDR3 spans 14 amino acids. Germline CDR1 is MNHNS and CDR2 is SASEGT. The V gene end was trimmed by 11 bases and the J gene end by 7 bases; junction bases not matched to a gene: 11. PCR amplification relied on 60 Vbeta primers (plus 13 Jbeta primers). Here immunoSEQ multiplex PCR was the method, and the copy in TCRdb shows in-frame clones only, minus some. There are about 80,000 clones in the sample; approximately 60% occur only once, and roughly 4% lies in the top ten. The rearrangement joins TRBV6-1 to TRBJ1-6; the match to TRBD1 covers 7 bases. The sample was PBMCs. The TCR was taken from a male donor in good health and CMV-seropositive. The CDR3 loop reads CAGRGPPFNSPLHF. In DNA form, the CDR3 reads TGTGCCGGAAGGGGGCCCCCCTTCAATTCACCCCTCCACTTT.